This T cell receptor beta chain was identified during a study of T-cell memory formation after mild COVID-19. About the research overall: The two donors had largely donor-specific TCR clusters.

TCRdb fed the 5' RACE reads into MiXCR, producing one record per CDR3 protein. The sample has hundreds of thousands of distinct CDR3 sequences; around 20% are singletons. Overall study findings and caveats: Chiefly within CM and EM were the contracting CD4+ clones; CD8+ ones were within EMRA. Cross-reactive memory apparently joined, as some responding clones appeared in pre-infection memory. Later expanders leaned CD4+, whereas clones that contracted between day 15 and 85 were balanced CD4/CD8.

Concerning this clonotype itself: What it binds is not known.

This CDR3 spans 15 amino acids. Trimming pared 5 bases from V and 6 bases from J, leaving 18 bases between. Germline V lookup: CDR1 PRHDT, CDR2 FYEKMQ (reference sequence). The chain employs TRBV13 and TRBJ2-3, with D possibly being TRBD2 (8 bases). This clonotype was sampled from an adult woman who had mild COVID-19 (a few samples of this study predate the infection). Cell type and time point are not known. The sequenced material came from PBMCs or a T cell subset sorted from them (not recorded which). Here the CDR3 DNA reads TGTGCCAGCAGCCCGCCGGGAGGGGGCCGGGATACGCAGTATTTT. This encodes CASSPPGGGRDTQYF. The full variable domain, rest sourced from reference TRBV13 and TRBJ2-3, is AAGVIQSPRHLIKEKRETATLKCYPIPRHDTVYWYQQGPGQDPQFLISFYEKMQSDKGSIPDRFSAQQFSDYHSELNMSSLELGDSALYFCASSPPGGGRDTQYFGPGTRLTVL.